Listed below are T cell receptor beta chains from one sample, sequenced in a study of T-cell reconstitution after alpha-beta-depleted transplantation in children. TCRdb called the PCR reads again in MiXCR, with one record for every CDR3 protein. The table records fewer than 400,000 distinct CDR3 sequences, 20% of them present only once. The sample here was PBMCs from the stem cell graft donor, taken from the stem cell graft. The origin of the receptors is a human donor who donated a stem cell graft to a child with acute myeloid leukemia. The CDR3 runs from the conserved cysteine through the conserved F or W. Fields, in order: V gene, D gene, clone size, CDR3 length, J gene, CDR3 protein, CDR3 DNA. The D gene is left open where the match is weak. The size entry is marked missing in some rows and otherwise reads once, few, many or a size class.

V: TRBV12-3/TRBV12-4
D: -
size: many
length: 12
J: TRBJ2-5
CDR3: CASSLFQETQYF
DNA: TGTGCCAGCAGTTTGTTCCAAGAGACCCAGTACTTC

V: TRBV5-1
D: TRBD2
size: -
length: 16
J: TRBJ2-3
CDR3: CASSAEGGRYTDTQYF
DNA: TGCGCCAGCAGTGCGGAGGGAGGGCGTTACACAGATACGCAGTATTTT

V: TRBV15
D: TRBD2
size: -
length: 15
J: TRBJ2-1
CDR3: CATSTLGLAGFEQFF
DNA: TGTGCCACCAGCACCTTGGGACTAGCGGGGTTTGAGCAGTTCTTC

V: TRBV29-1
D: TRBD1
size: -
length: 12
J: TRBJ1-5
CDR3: CSVGGGSQPQHF
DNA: TGCAGCGTAGGAGGGGGCAGTCAGCCCCAGCATTTT

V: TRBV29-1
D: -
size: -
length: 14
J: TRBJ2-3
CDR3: CSGGVRGYTDTQYF
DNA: TGCAGCGGGGGGGTCAGGGGCTATACAGATACGCAGTATTTT

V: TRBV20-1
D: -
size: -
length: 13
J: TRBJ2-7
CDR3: CSASQRSDYEQYF
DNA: TGCAGTGCTAGCCAGCGGTCGGACTACGAGCAGTACTTC

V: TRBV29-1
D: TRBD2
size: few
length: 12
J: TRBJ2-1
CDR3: CSVGPSGYEQFF
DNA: TGCAGCGTGGGGCCTAGCGGGTATGAGCAGTTCTTC

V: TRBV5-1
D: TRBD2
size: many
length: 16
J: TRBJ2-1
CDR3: CASSLLAGAGYNEQFF
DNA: TGCGCCAGCAGCTTGTTAGCGGGAGCAGGTTACAATGAGCAGTTCTTC

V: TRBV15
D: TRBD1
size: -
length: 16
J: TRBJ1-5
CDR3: CATSRDKGASNQPQHF
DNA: TGTGCCACCAGCAGAGATAAGGGGGCGAGCAATCAGCCCCAGCATTTT

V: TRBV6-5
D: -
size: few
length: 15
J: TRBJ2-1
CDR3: CASSYSPFPGDEQFF
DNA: TGTGCCAGCAGTTACTCGCCCTTTCCAGGCGATGAGCAGTTCTTC

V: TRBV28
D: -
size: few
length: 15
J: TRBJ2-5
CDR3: CASSPTGTWRETQYF
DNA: TGTGCCAGCAGTCCTACGGGGACGTGGCGGGAGACCCAGTACTTC

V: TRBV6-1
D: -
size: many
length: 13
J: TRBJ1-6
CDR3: CASKVDYNSPLHF
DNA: TGTGCCAGCAAGGTGGACTATAATTCACCCCTCCACTTT

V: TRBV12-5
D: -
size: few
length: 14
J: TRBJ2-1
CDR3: CASGLGTIYNEQFF
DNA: TGTGCTAGTGGTTTGGGGACTATTTACAATGAGCAGTTCTTC

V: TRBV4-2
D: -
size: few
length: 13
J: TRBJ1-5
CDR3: CASSQEARQPQHF
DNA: TGTGCCAGCAGCCAAGAAGCCAGGCAGCCCCAGCATTTT

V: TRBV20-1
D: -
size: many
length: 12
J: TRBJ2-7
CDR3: CSASKLSYEQYF
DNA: TGCAGTGCTAGTAAACTTTCCTACGAGCAGTACTTC

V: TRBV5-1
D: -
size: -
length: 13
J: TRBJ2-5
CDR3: CASSLAPRETQYF
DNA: TGCGCCAGCAGCTTGGCTCCTAGAGAGACCCAGTACTTC

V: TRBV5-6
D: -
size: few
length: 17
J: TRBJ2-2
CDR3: CASSAGGALVNTGELFF
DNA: TGTGCCAGCAGCGCGGGCGGAGCCCTAGTAAACACCGGGGAGCTGTTTTTT

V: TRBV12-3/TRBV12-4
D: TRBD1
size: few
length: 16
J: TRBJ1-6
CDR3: CASSFEGGTGYSPLHF
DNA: TGTGCCAGCAGCTTTGAGGGAGGGACAGGTTATTCACCCCTCCACTTT

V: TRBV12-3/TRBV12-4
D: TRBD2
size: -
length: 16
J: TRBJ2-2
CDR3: CASSRGLAGDTGELFF
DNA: TGTGCCAGCAGCCGAGGACTAGCGGGAGATACCGGGGAGCTGTTTTTT

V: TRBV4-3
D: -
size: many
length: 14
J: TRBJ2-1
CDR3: CASSQGVLPDEQFF
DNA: TGCGCCAGCAGCCAAGGGGTCCTCCCTGATGAGCAGTTCTTC

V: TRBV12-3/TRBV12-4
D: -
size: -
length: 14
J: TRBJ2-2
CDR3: CASHRDWSTGELFF
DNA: TGTGCCAGCCACCGGGACTGGTCCACCGGGGAGCTGTTTTTT

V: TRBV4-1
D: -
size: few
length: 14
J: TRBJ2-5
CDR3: CASSQTPDQETQYF
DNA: TGCGCCAGCAGCCAAACGCCAGATCAAGAGACCCAGTACTTC

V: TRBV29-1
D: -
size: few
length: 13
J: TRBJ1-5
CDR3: CSVARDRNQPQHF
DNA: TGCAGCGTTGCAAGGGATCGCAATCAGCCCCAGCATTTT

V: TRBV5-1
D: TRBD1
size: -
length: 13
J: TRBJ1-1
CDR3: CASSPGTDTEAFF
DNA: TGCGCCAGCAGCCCAGGGACAGACACTGAAGCTTTCTTT

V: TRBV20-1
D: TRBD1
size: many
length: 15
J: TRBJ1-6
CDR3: CSARRQGIYNSPLHF
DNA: TGCAGTGCTAGAAGACAGGGGATCTATAATTCACCCCTCCACTTT

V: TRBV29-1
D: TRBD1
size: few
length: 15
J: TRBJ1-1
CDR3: CSAFPGQGKNTEAFF
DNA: TGCAGCGCTTTCCCGGGACAGGGGAAGAACACTGAAGCTTTCTTT

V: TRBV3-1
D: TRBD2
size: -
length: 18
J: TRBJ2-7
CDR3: CASSQVARLAVSSYEQYF
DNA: TGTGCCAGCAGCCAAGTTGCCCGACTAGCGGTGAGCTCCTACGAGCAGTACTTC

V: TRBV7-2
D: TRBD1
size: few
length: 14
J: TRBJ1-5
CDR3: CASSLDRVNQPQHF
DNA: TGTGCCAGCAGTTTGGACAGGGTCAATCAGCCCCAGCATTTT

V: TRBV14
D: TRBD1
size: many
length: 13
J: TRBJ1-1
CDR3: CASSRDSRGGAFF
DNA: TGTGCCAGCAGCCGCGATTCGAGAGGGGGCGCTTTCTTT

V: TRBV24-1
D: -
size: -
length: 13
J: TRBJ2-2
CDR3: CATSDRGSGELFF
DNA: TGTGCCACCAGTGATCGGGGGTCCGGGGAGCTGTTTTTT

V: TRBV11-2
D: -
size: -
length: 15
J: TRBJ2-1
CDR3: CASSSQRGKGNEQFF
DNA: TGTGCCAGCAGCTCCCAACGCGGGAAGGGCAATGAGCAGTTCTTC

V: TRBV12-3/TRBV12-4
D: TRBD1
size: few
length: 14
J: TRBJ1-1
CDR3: CASTIQGANTEAFF
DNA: TGTGCCAGCACCATTCAGGGGGCAAACACTGAAGCTTTCTTT

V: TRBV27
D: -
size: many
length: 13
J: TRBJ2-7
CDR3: CASSQGGPYEQYF
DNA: TGTGCCAGCAGCCAAGGAGGGCCCTACGAGCAGTACTTC

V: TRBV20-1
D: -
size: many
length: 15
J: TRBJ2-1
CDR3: CSARDRDSAIVEQFF
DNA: TGCAGTGCTAGAGATCGGGACTCGGCCATCGTGGAGCAGTTCTTC

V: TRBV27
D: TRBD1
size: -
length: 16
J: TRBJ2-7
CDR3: CASSAGQGWSSYEQYF
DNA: TGTGCCAGCAGTGCCGGACAGGGGTGGAGCTCCTACGAGCAGTACTTC

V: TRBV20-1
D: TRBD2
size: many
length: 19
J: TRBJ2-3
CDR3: CSARDFASGYSTSTDTQYF
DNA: TGCAGTGCTAGAGATTTCGCTAGCGGATACAGCACTAGCACAGATACGCAGTATTTT

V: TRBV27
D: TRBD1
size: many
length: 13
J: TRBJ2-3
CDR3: CASSWTGGYTQYF
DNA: TGTGCCAGCAGTTGGACAGGGGGCTACACGCAGTATTTT